Listed below are T cell receptor beta chains from one sample, sequenced in a study of chemoradiotherapy in HPV16-positive cancers. Method: immunoSEQ multiplex PCR; TCRdb's copy keeps in-frame clones and lacks some. The data show roughly 800 clones, 86% seen once. This specimen was tumor tissue, taken from a patient who underwent chemoradiotherapy. The receptor set was obtained from a human donor with HPV-associated anogenital cancer. Each CDR3 is given with its conserved first and last residue. A D gene is named only where the DNA matches it firmly. Expanded clones are given a class, and other clones once, few, many or no size at all.

D: NA
V: TRBV19
J: TRBJ1-3
size: NA
DNA: TGTGCCAGTAGTACGATAGACAGGACTTTTGGAAACACCATATATTTT
CDR3: CASSTIDRTFGNTIYF

D: NA
V: TRBV12-5
J: TRBJ2-1
size: NA
DNA: TGTGCTAGTGTTAACGGATACTTGGACAATGAGCAGTTCTTC
CDR3: CASVNGYLDNEQFF

D: NA
V: TRBV4-3
J: TRBJ1-4
size: NA
DNA: TGCGCCAGCAGCCCAGTCGGAGATCCTAATGAAAAACTGTTTTTT
CDR3: CASSPVGDPNEKLFF

D: NA
V: TRBV27
J: TRBJ2-5
size: NA
DNA: TGTGCCAGCAGTCTCTTAGGGGAGACCCAGTACTTC
CDR3: CASSLLGETQYF

D: NA
V: TRBV19
J: TRBJ1-5
size: NA
DNA: TGTGCCAGTAGTTCGAGGGGGTCGAGCAATCAGCCCCAGCATTTT
CDR3: CASSSRGSSNQPQHF

D: TRBD2
V: TRBV7-8
J: TRBJ2-7
size: NA
DNA: TGTGCCAGCAGAGGTAGCGGGAGGGGCGAGCAGTACTTC
CDR3: CASRGSGRGEQYF

D: TRBD1
V: TRBV6-6
J: TRBJ1-6
size: NA
DNA: TGTGCCAGCAGACCGCCGGGACAGGTCTATAATTCACCCCTCCACTTT
CDR3: CASRPPGQVYNSPLHF

D: NA
V: TRBV5-1
J: TRBJ2-5
size: NA
DNA: TGCGCCAGCAGGGAGACAGAAAAATACCAAGAGACCCAGTACTTC
CDR3: CASRETEKYQETQYF

D: NA
V: TRBV29-1
J: TRBJ1-1
size: NA
DNA: TGCAGCGTTGTCCGGGGGGGAACCACTGAAGCTTTCTTT
CDR3: CSVVRGGTTEAFF

D: TRBD2
V: TRBV7-9
J: TRBJ2-5
size: NA
DNA: TGTGCCAGCAGATTAGCGGGGGGGCTGCAAGAGACCCAGTACTTC
CDR3: CASRLAGGLQETQYF

D: TRBD2
V: TRBV7-3
J: TRBJ2-2
size: NA
DNA: TGTGCCAGCAGCTTAAATAGACTAGCGGGAGAGCTAGGGGAGCTGTTTTTT
CDR3: CASSLNRLAGELGELFF

D: NA
V: TRBV5-1
J: TRBJ2-3
size: NA
DNA: TGCGCCAGCAGCGTCGGGGGAAACTTTGCAGATACGCAGTATTTT
CDR3: CASSVGGNFADTQYF

D: NA
V: TRBV9
J: TRBJ2-7
size: NA
DNA: TGTGCCAGCGGAAGCGGAAACTCCTACGAGCAGTACTTC
CDR3: CASGSGNSYEQYF

D: NA
V: TRBV5-7
J: TRBJ2-6
size: few
DNA: TGTGCCAGCTTGGGGCATTGCGTACAAAGTCGGGCCAACGTCCTGACTTTC
CDR3: CASLGHCVQSRANVLTF

D: TRBD1
V: TRBV5-6
J: TRBJ1-2
size: NA
DNA: TGTGCCAGCAGCTTAGGACAGGGAGGCGGGTTTGGCTATGGCTACACCTTC
CDR3: CASSLGQGGGFGYGYTF

D: TRBD1
V: TRBV7-2
J: TRBJ2-7
size: NA
DNA: TGTGCCAGCAGCTCGGGACAGGTGGGCTCCTACGAGCAGTACTTC
CDR3: CASSSGQVGSYEQYF

D: NA
V: TRBV11-3
J: TRBJ2-1
size: NA
DNA: TGTGCCAGCAGCTCCCCTCAAAGCCCCGATGAGCAGTTCTTC
CDR3: CASSSPQSPDEQFF

D: NA
V: TRBV30
J: TRBJ2-7
size: NA
DNA: TGTGCCTGGAGCAGGGGTACCTTGGGGGAGCAGTACTTC
CDR3: CAWSRGTLGEQYF

D: TRBD1
V: TRBV4-2
J: TRBJ1-1
size: NA
DNA: TGTGCCAGCAGTCTCGATCTTACAGGGGGCACTGAAGCTTTCTTT
CDR3: CASSLDLTGGTEAFF

D: NA
V: TRBV7-2
J: TRBJ2-1
size: NA
DNA: TGTGCCAGCAGCTCATTCCTAGCGAATGAGCAGTTCTTC
CDR3: CASSSFLANEQFF

D: TRBD1
V: TRBV7-8
J: TRBJ1-2
size: NA
DNA: TGTGCCAGCAGCTTATTAATTGGGACAGGGTTGAATGACTATGGCTACACCTTC
CDR3: CASSLLIGTGLNDYGYTF

D: TRBD2
V: TRBV15
J: TRBJ2-5
size: NA
DNA: TGTGCCACCAGCAGAGATCTAGCGGACCAAGAGACCCAGTACTTC
CDR3: CATSRDLADQETQYF

D: NA
V: TRBV27
J: TRBJ1-5
size: NA
DNA: TGTGCCAGCAGTAGCTGGGGTGGAGGGCAGCCCCAGCATTTT
CDR3: CASSSWGGGQPQHF

D: TRBD2
V: TRBV6-1
J: TRBJ2-3
size: NA
DNA: TGTGCCAGCAGTGTACTAGCGGGGGGGCGCACAGATACGCAGTATTTT
CDR3: CASSVLAGGRTDTQYF

D: NA
V: TRBV5-5
J: TRBJ2-1
size: NA
DNA: TGTGCCAGCAGCTCGCCCTCTAACAATGAGCAGTTCTTC
CDR3: CASSSPSNNEQFF